The clone carrying this TCR beta chain came up a few times. The antigen is unknown. This sample is drawn from a study of neoadjuvant anti-PD-1 for oral cavity cancer. Study-level information: Most patients had three to four biweekly doses of 3 mg/kg nivolumab before resection. Around day 43, patients without progression received a fourth nivolumab dose before surgery. Study findings and constraints: Higher pretreatment Treg/Th17 ratios tracked higher pretreatment blood clonality.

PBMC libraries mostly used roughly 480 ng of input genomic DNA, with six replicates per sample. Repertoires were generated with immunoSEQ multiplex PCR, while TCRdb's copy carries only in-frame clones and drops some. Here the sample spans 72,000 or so clones, around 83% being singletons. Germline CDR1 LNHDA, CDR2 SQIVND (reference sequence). V lost 4 bases and J lost 8, with 12 bases in between. There are 13 residues in the CDR3. The specimen comprised PBMCs, sampled before nivolumab (anti-PD-1) treatment. The sequence derives from a person between 40 and 79 years old with oral cavity squamous cell carcinoma. This rearrangement joins TRBV19 to TRBJ1-5; no definite D call. For the CDR3, the DNA is TGTGCCAGTAGTAGTCTCCCAGCGGAGCCCCAGCATTTT. Amino acids: CASSSLPAEPQHF.